Here is one TCR beta chain with its context. The antigen is unknown. The sample comes from a study of beta chain features in type 1 diabetes. Study conclusions and caveats: Short templates might get an advantage during PCR, and this would be equal in patients and controls. Type 1 diabetes patients had TCRB CDR3s that were shorter (moderately but significantly so) in all four CD4+ subsets.

CD4+ cells of the naive, central memory, regulatory and stem cell-like memory types were sorted via CD45RO/CCR7/CD25/CD127/CD95/CD27. Of the isolated RNA, all was reverse transcribed, and so the sequenced material was expressed TCRB transcripts. Method: immunoSEQ multiplex PCR; TCRdb's copy keeps in-frame clones and lacks some. The sample holds over 150,000 clones, 10% to 15% seen once. The sequence came from a woman between 18 and 30 years old in good health. Sequenced input: central memory CD4+ T cells from blood.

The CDR3 loop is CASQGQGSLYNEQFF. The DNA for the CDR3 is TGTGCCAGCCAGGGACAGGGGAGTCTATACAATGAGCAGTTCTTC. The rearrangement joins TRBV2 to TRBJ2-1; 10 bases line up with TRBD1. J was trimmed by 4 bases and V by 8 bases; bases with no gene match: 8. CDR3 length: 15 amino acids. Looked up from germline, CDR1 is SNHLY and CDR2 is FYNNEI.